Here is one T cell receptor beta chain with its context. What it binds is not known. Expressed TCRB transcripts were sequenced after all isolated RNA was converted to cDNA. The method was immunoSEQ multiplex PCR; TCRdb's version includes in-frame clones alone and lacks a portion of them. The table has some 22,000 clones, roughly three quarters seen once. The sample belongs to a study of beta chain features in type 1 diabetes. Study results and caveats: Whether TCRB rearrangement is influenced by HLA type was left unresolved in this analysis. Among patients, naive, central memory and Treg TCRB repertoires appeared more similar than among healthy donors.

Germline V gene lookup returns CDR1 SQVTM and CDR2 ANQGSEA. J was trimmed by 1 base and V by 3 bases; bases with no gene match: 12. This CDR3 spans 17 amino acids. The source of this sequence is a woman aged 40-49 years in good health. The sequenced sample was Tregs from blood. The J gene is TRBJ2-1, the V gene TRBV29-1; the match to TRBD1 covers 7 bases. CDR3 nucleotide sequence: TGCAGCGTTGACGGGCAGGGGGTAAAGAGATCCTACAATGAGCAGTTCTTC. It is translated as CSVDGQGVKRSYNEQFF.